One sample yielded the 22 T cell receptor beta chains listed below, sequenced in a study of blood T cell repertoires in COVID-19. Assay: immunoSEQ multiplex PCR; the TCRdb copy retains only in-frame clones and omits some. The top ten hold roughly 8% of the sample, which has about 160,000 clones, about 74% seen once. The sample comprised peripheral blood. Every receptor here comes from a man aged 55 to 70 with acute or convalescent COVID-19.

The CDR3 reads CASSERRGRDQPQHF. DNA of the CDR3: TGTGCCAGCAGTGAACGCAGGGGGCGAGATCAGCCCCAGCATTTT. The genes are TRBV6-1 and TRBJ1-5; 8 nucleotides match TRBD1. The germline CDR1 and CDR2 sequences are MNHNS and SASEGT. J was trimmed by 5 bases and V by 2 bases; bases with no gene match: 5. CDR3 length: 15 residues.

The chain recombines TRBV18 with TRBJ2-5; 10 nucleotides match TRBD1. This CDR3 region has 18 residues. The junction had 11 bases not matched to a gene; V was cut back by 1 base and J by 3 bases. The germline V gene has CDR1 KGHSH and CDR2 LQKENI. CDR3 DNA: TGTGCCAGCTCACCACTATATATCGGGACAGGGGAAAAAGAGACCCAGTACTTC. Translating gives CASSPLYIGTGEKETQYF.

The chain combines TRBV27 with TRBJ2-2, with 12 bases fitting TRBD2. V dropped 6 bases and J dropped 5; count of bases not matched to a gene: 7. CDR1 MNHEY and CDR2 SMNVEV come from the germline V gene (reference sequence). The CDR3 totals 16 residues. The CDR3 region has the DNA TGTGCCAGCAGCCTAGCGGGGGGGCCTGGAACCGGGGAGCTGTTTTTT. Protein product: CASSLAGGPGTGELFF.

This chain uses TRBV19 with TRBJ1-3, with D hard to call. There are 13 residues in the CDR3. Per the germline V gene, CDR1 is LNHDA and CDR2 is SQIVND (reference sequence). Trimming took 6 bases from V and 2 from J, leaving 8 bases between them. CDR3 loop: CASRIRTGNTIYF. CDR3 nucleotides: TGTGCCAGTAGGATCAGGACTGGAAACACCATATATTTT.

This chain uses TRBV6-5 with TRBJ1-5; a possible D gene is TRBD1 (6 bases). CDR3 length: 13 residues. Trimming left V 6 bases short and J 0 bases short, with 6 bases between. Germline CDR1 MNHEY, CDR2 SVGAGI. The CDR3 nucleotides read TGTGCCAGCAGACAGGGTAGCAATCAGCCCCAGCATTTT. Translation: CASRQGSNQPQHF.

The chain has TRBV15 and TRBJ2-5, with unresolved D. The V and J ends lost 2 bases and 5 bases respectively, with 15 bases between them. The CDR3 sequence is 15 residues long. Germline CDR1 reads LNHNV; CDR2 reads YYDKDF (reference sequence). The CDR3 protein is CATSRTPTSGETQYF. The CDR3 coding sequence is TGTGCCACCAGCAGAACTCCGACTTCTGGGGAGACCCAGTACTTC.

The chain joins TRBV5-1 to TRBJ1-2; D is undetermined. The CDR3 runs 14 residues. V shed 0 bases and J shed 3 bases, with 9 bases lying between them. CDR1 and CDR2 (germline): SGHRS, YFSETQ. The CDR3 region has the DNA TGCGCCAGCAGCTTGGGCCCCCGGGACTATGGCTACACCTTC. Its translation is CASSLGPRDYGYTF.

The V call is TRBV19, the J call TRBJ1-4, with 7 bases lining up with TRBD1. The germline gives CDR1 LNHDA, CDR2 SQIVND (reference sequence). V gave up 9 bases and J gave up 6 bases; unmatched junction bases: 10. The CDR3 sequence is 14 residues long. The CDR3 DNA is TGTGCCAGCAGAGCGACAGGGCGGGATGAAAAACTGTTTTTT. Protein product: CASRATGRDEKLFF.

This clone was observed a few times. The rearrangement links TRBV12-3 or TRBV12-4 to TRBJ1-1; no clear D. The CDR3 extends over 13 amino acids. The V end was cut by 6 bases, the J end by 11 bases, with 19 bases between. CDR3 coding DNA: TGTGCCAGCAGCCGCTCCCTGGTAGCAGAGGCTTTCTTT. As protein: CASSRSLVAEAFF.

This clone turned up a few times. The V and J genes are TRBV9 and TRBJ1-4, with 9 bases identical to TRBD1. The ends lost 0 bases at V and 12 bases at J; junction bases unmatched: 9. CDR1 and CDR2 from the germline V gene are SGDLS and YYNGEE. The CDR3 contains 15 residues. The CDR3 DNA is TGTGCCAGCAGCGTAGGAAGGACAGGGGCTAAGGAACTGTTTTTT. It is translated as CASSVGRTGAKELFF.

The chain links TRBV5-1 to TRBJ2-1, with D possibly matching TRBD1 (6 bases). The CDR3 spans 13 residues. V lost 4 bases to trimming and J lost 8 bases, with 13 bases between them. CDR1 SGHRS and CDR2 YFSETQ come from the germline V gene. The CDR3 bases are TGCGCCAGCAGCCCTGTTACAGGGTATGAGCAGTTCTTC. This codes for CASSPVTGYEQFF. The whole variable domain, filled in from reference TRBV5-1 and TRBJ2-1, reads KAGVTQTPRYLIKTRGQQVTLSCSPISGHRSVSWYQQTPGQGLQFLFEYFSETQRNKGNFPGRFSGRQFSNSRSEMNVSTLELGDSALYLCASSPVTGYEQFFGPGTRLTVL.

As to this clone: The identical CDR3 is also encoded by other nucleotide sequences in the sample. V gene TRBV19 combines with J gene TRBJ2-3; TRBD2 agrees at 14 bases. Germline assignment: CDR1 LNHDA and CDR2 SQIVND (reference sequence). Trimming at V came to 5 bases and at J to 1 base, leaving 2 bases not matched to a gene. This CDR3 contains 16 residues. The CDR3 spells CASSVTSGGGTDTQYF. In nucleotides, the CDR3 is TGTGCCAGTAGTGTGACTAGCGGGGGGGGCACAGATACGCAGTATTTT.

V usage is TRBV27 and J usage is TRBJ1-1, with unresolved D. In germline, CDR1 is MNHEY, CDR2 SMNVEV (reference sequence). Deletions cut 4 bases from V and 7 bases from J, with 10 bases between. There are 12 residues in the CDR3. CDR3 bases: TGTGCCAGCAGTTCCCTCCCAGATGAAGCTTTCTTT. Its protein is CASSSLPDEAFF.

There are a few counts of this clone. The gene calls are TRBV7-9 and TRBJ2-5; D may be TRBD2 (7 bases). Germline V gene sequence: CDR1 SEHNR, CDR2 FQNEAQ (reference sequence). V was cut by 7 bases and J by 4 bases, with 13 bases left in between. CDR3 length equals 13 residues. In nucleotides, the CDR3 is TGTGCCAGCAAGGCGGGGGCGGCAGAGACCCAGTACTTC. It translates to CASKAGAAETQYF.

The chain has TRBV2 and TRBJ1-2; TRBD1 might be the D (6 bases). The V end lost 7 bases, the J end lost 8 bases, and 20 bases lay between the germline ends. Per the germline V gene, CDR1 is SNHLY and CDR2 is FYNNEI. This CDR3 spans 14 amino acids. CDR3 sequence: CASTQWGRGYGYTF. The CDR3 DNA follows: TGTGCCAGCACCCAGTGGGGCAGGGGCTACGGCTACACCTTC.

This clone was detected once. The gene calls are TRBV5-4 and TRBJ2-1; possibly TRBD1 for D (6 bases). Germline loops: CDR1 SGHNT, CDR2 YYREEE (reference sequence). Trimming took 0 bases from V and 9 from J, leaving 16 bases between them. This CDR3 comprises 15 residues. CDR3 sequence: CASSLGAQGGGEQFF. CDR3 nucleotides: TGTGCCAGCAGCTTGGGGGCACAGGGTGGGGGTGAGCAGTTCTTC.

The chain employs TRBV6-5 and TRBJ1-2; 9 bases fit TRBD1. The CDR3 loop spans 14 amino acids. Germline lookup yields CDR1 MNHEY and CDR2 SVGAGI. Trimming removed 6 bases from V and 8 bases from J; junction bases left unmatched: 10. For the CDR3, the DNA is TGTGCCAGCAGACCACAGGGGGCCGGTGAGGGCTACACCTTC. Encoded protein: CASRPQGAGEGYTF.

CDR3 coding DNA: TGTGCCAGCAGCTTGGAAGTGACAGGGGTCGATGAGCAGTTCTTC. Translation: CASSLEVTGVDEQFF. The genes are TRBV5-6 and TRBJ2-1; 8 bases are a match to TRBD1. The V gene end was trimmed by 0 bases and the J gene end by 8 bases; junction bases not matched to a gene: 7. Germline CDR1 SGHDT, CDR2 YYEEEE. The CDR3 contains 15 residues.

In its sample, this clone was seen many times. The V call is TRBV19, the J call TRBJ1-4; TRBD1 aligns across 9 bases. Germline V gives CDR1 LNHDA, CDR2 SQIVND (reference sequence). The CDR3 totals 17 residues. Trimming at V came to 3 bases and at J to 4 bases, leaving 9 bases not matched to a gene. The CDR3 coding sequence is TGTGCCAGTAGTATTCTGACAGGGGGGCAATATAATGAAAAACTGTTTTTT. Residues: CASSILTGGQYNEKLFF.

Notes on this clone: The same CDR3 can be traced to other DNA sequences in this sample. This chain links TRBV20-1 with TRBJ1-1; 7 bases are a match to TRBD1. Trimming took 2 bases from V and 8 from J; bases not matched to a gene: 2. The CDR3 spans 11 residues. Germline V gene sequence: CDR1 DFQATT, CDR2 SNEGSKA (reference sequence). The CDR3 sequence: CSARRQGEAFF. CDR3 nucleotide sequence: TGCAGTGCTAGAAGACAGGGCGAAGCTTTCTTT.

This chain connects TRBV18 to TRBJ1-1; D is possibly TRBD1 (6 bases). The germline V gene encodes CDR1 KGHSH and CDR2 LQKENI. The CDR3 runs 15 residues. V lost 6 bases to trimming and J lost 0 bases, with 14 bases between them. CDR3 nucleotides: TGTGCCAGCTCCCGGGACACTAAGATGAACACTGAAGCTTTCTTT. Residues: CASSRDTKMNTEAFF.

This clone was seen a single time. This rearrangement joins TRBV18 to TRBJ2-5; 7 bases fit TRBD1. CDR3 length: 15 residues. With V trimmed by 4 bases and J by 5 bases, 10 bases remained unmatched. Germline lookup yields CDR1 KGHSH and CDR2 LQKENI. CDR3 protein: CASSLQGTPRETQYF. CDR3 sequence (DNA): TGTGCCAGCTCACTACAGGGGACACCGCGGGAGACCCAGTACTTC.